This is a list of T cell receptor beta chains from one sample in a study of blood T cell repertoires in COVID-19. Clones were sequenced by immunoSEQ multiplex PCR, and TCRdb holds only the in-frame ones, with some missing. In the table there are approximately 220,000 clones, around 90% of which are singletons. Sample: PBMCs or T cells enriched from blood (not recorded which). The receptors shown here come from a man between 25 and 39 years old who had been exposed to COVID-19. CDR3s include the opening cysteine and the closing phenylalanine or tryptophan. D genes are given only for firm matches. Clone size is shown for a subset of rows, as once, few, many or a class of expanded clone.

TRBD1	NA	TRBV7-9	TRBJ1-2	CASSPLQVGDRARGYTF	TGTGCCAGCAGCCCCCTTCAGGTCGGGGACAGGGCCAGGGGCTACACCTTC
TRBD2	NA	TRBV18	TRBJ2-5	CASSPPLAGETQYF	TGTGCCAGCTCACCACCGCTAGCGGGGGAGACCCAGTACTTC
NA	NA	TRBV27	TRBJ1-5	CASGNSFSGSQPQHF	TGTGCCAGCGGAAACTCCTTCTCAGGGTCTCAGCCCCAGCATTTT
NA	once	TRBV25-1	TRBJ2-7	CASSGSGHLYEQYF	TGTGCCAGCAGTGGTTCGGGACACCTCTACGAGCAGTACTTC
TRBD1	NA	TRBV6-5	TRBJ1-4	CASSYGTGNEKLFF	TGTGCCAGCAGTTATGGGACAGGGAATGAAAAACTGTTTTTT
NA	NA	TRBV3-1/TRBV3-2	TRBJ2-5	CASSQVAAETQYF	TGTGCCAGCAGCCAAGTGGCGGCGGAGACCCAGTACTTC
NA	NA	TRBV7-2	TRBJ1-1	CASSPNRDRNTEAFF	TGTGCCAGCAGCCCAAATCGCGACAGGAACACTGAAGCTTTCTTT
TRBD2	NA	TRBV4-1	TRBJ2-1	CASSQVGLAPSDEQFF	TGCGCCAGCAGCCAAGTGGGACTAGCGCCTTCCGATGAGCAGTTCTTC
NA	NA	TRBV5-1	TRBJ2-2	CASSLMDFGELFF	TGCGCCAGCAGCTTGATGGACTTCGGGGAGCTGTTTTTT
NA	NA	TRBV7-9	TRBJ2-2	CASSSPDTGELFF	TGTGCCAGCAGCTCCCCGGACACCGGGGAGCTGTTTTTT
NA	NA	TRBV7-9	TRBJ1-2	CASSLGTTANYGYTF	TGTGCCAGCAGCCTAGGGACAACCGCTAACTATGGCTACACCTTC
NA	NA	TRBV11-2	TRBJ2-7	CASSLFQGSYEQYF	TGTGCCAGCAGCTTATTTCAGGGTTCCTACGAGCAGTACTTC
TRBD1	NA	TRBV5-5	TRBJ2-5	CASSPSTGQGRWETQYF	TGTGCCAGCAGCCCATCAACTGGACAGGGCCGATGGGAGACCCAGTACTTC
TRBD1	NA	TRBV5-1	TRBJ1-6	CASSQGQGNSPLHF	TGCGCCAGCAGCCAGGGACAGGGGAATTCACCCCTCCACTTT
NA	NA	TRBV5-6	TRBJ2-7	CASSLSPGGGYEQYF	TGTGCCAGCAGCTTATCCCCCGGGGGTGGGTACGAGCAGTACTTC
NA	few	TRBV5-5	TRBJ2-5	CASSLMQGPQETQYF	TGTGCCAGCAGCTTGATGCAGGGCCCTCAAGAGACCCAGTACTTC
NA	few	TRBV7-3	TRBJ2-5	CASSQTRGSQETQYF	TGTGCCAGCAGCCAAACCCGGGGTTCTCAAGAGACCCAGTACTTC
NA	NA	TRBV18	TRBJ2-4	CASSPNAGSKNIQYF	TGTGCCAGCTCGCCCAATGCAGGGTCCAAAAACATTCAGTACTTC
NA	NA	TRBV2	TRBJ2-3	CASSVRLEGRDTQYF	TGTGCCAGCAGTGTGCGCCTAGAGGGTCGTGATACGCAGTATTTT
NA	NA	TRBV29-1	TRBJ1-1	CSVRGGGNTEAFF	TGCAGCGTCCGCGGGGGGGGGAACACTGAAGCTTTCTTT
NA	NA	TRBV25-1	TRBJ1-1	CASSELLGGTGTEAFF	TGTGCCAGCAGTGAACTACTCGGCGGGACTGGCACTGAAGCTTTCTTT
TRBD2	NA	TRBV27	TRBJ2-7	CASTKIGGTYEQYF	TGTGCCAGCACAAAAATCGGGGGGACCTACGAGCAGTACTTC
NA	once	TRBV11-2	TRBJ1-4	CASSPHGGGRGEKLFF	TGTGCCAGCAGCCCACATGGCGGGGGGCGTGGGGAAAAACTGTTTTTT
NA	few	TRBV2	TRBJ1-1	CASLGDTEAFF	TGTGCCAGCCTAGGGGACACTGAAGCTTTCTTT
TRBD1	NA	TRBV18	TRBJ2-7	CASSPGTGSYEQYF	TGTGCCAGCTCACCAGGGACAGGGTCCTACGAGCAGTACTTC
TRBD1	few	TRBV5-6	TRBJ2-1	CASSFTGQGYNEQFF	TGTGCCAGCAGCTTCACGGGACAGGGATACAATGAGCAGTTCTTC
NA	NA	TRBV18	TRBJ1-1	CASSLYQGNTEAFF	TGTGCCAGCTCTCTCTATCAGGGGAACACTGAAGCTTTCTTT
TRBD1	NA	TRBV10-3	TRBJ2-2	CAITGTAGELFF	TGTGCCATCACCGGGACAGCCGGGGAGCTGTTTTTT
NA	NA	TRBV19	TRBJ1-2	CASSESPTGVLYGYTF	TGTGCCAGTAGTGAGTCACCCACAGGAGTCCTCTATGGCTACACCTTC
NA	NA	TRBV5-1	TRBJ2-1	CASNLGVAPYNEQFF	TGCGCCAGCAACTTGGGCGTAGCTCCCTACAATGAGCAGTTCTTC
TRBD2	NA	TRBV5-1	TRBJ2-1	CASSTRLADEQFF	TGCGCCAGCAGCACGCGACTAGCCGATGAGCAGTTCTTC
NA	NA	TRBV7-9	TRBJ2-1	CASSLGFSSYNEQFF	TGTGCCAGCAGCTTAGGGTTCAGCTCCTACAATGAGCAGTTCTTC
NA	NA	TRBV6-5	TRBJ1-2	CASSPLELYGYTF	TGTGCCAGCAGTCCCCTTGAACTCTATGGCTACACCTTC
TRBD1	NA	TRBV19	TRBJ1-5	CASKGRQGARWKHF	TGTGCCAGTAAAGGTCGGCAGGGGGCGAGATGGAAACATTTT
NA	NA	TRBV21-1	TRBJ2-7	CASLTGPSGGYEQYF	TGTGCCAGCTTGACCGGGCCCTCAGGGGGCTACGAGCAGTACTTC
NA	NA	TRBV21-1	TRBJ2-7	CASSRQVYEQYF	TGTGCCAGCAGCCGACAGGTCTACGAGCAGTACTTC
NA	NA	TRBV11-3	TRBJ1-3	CASSQTGISGNTIYF	TGTGCCAGCAGCCAAACGGGGATCTCTGGAAACACCATATATTTT
TRBD2	NA	TRBV4-1	TRBJ2-3	CAASGGPSDTQYF	TGCGCCGCCTCGGGGGGTCCATCAGATACGCAGTATTTT
NA	NA	TRBV7-2	TRBJ2-1	CASSLQVQGGEQFF	TGTGCCAGCAGCCTACAAGTCCAGGGGGGTGAGCAGTTCTTC
NA	NA	TRBV6-1	TRBJ2-7	CASSEVSGPYEQYF	TGTGCCAGCAGTGAAGTGTCAGGGCCCTACGAGCAGTACTTC
TRBD1	NA	TRBV15	TRBJ1-2	CATSRDGDSYNYGYTF	TGTGCCACCAGCAGAGACGGGGACAGCTATAACTATGGCTACACCTTC
TRBD2	NA	TRBV7-2	TRBJ2-2	CASSFSGGTGELFF	TGTGCCAGCAGCTTCTCGGGGGGGACCGGGGAGCTGTTTTTT
NA	NA	TRBV25-1	TRBJ2-7	CASSESGQKQYF	TGTGCCAGCAGTGAATCGGGACAAAAGCAGTACTTC
NA	NA	TRBV12-3/TRBV12-4	TRBJ2-7	CASKRGSYEQYF	TGTGCCAGCAAGAGGGGGAGCTACGAGCAGTACTTC
TRBD1	NA	TRBV15	TRBJ2-7	CATSILGTGNEQYF	TGTGCCACCAGCATCCTAGGGACAGGGAACGAGCAGTACTTC
TRBD1	NA	TRBV19	TRBJ1-2	CASTTTGTGVRWGYTF	TGTGCCAGTACCACGACCGGGACAGGGGTTCGCTGGGGCTACACCTTC
NA	NA	TRBV9	TRBJ1-2	CASSDPGPYGYTF	TGTGCCAGCAGCGATCCAGGCCCCTATGGCTACACCTTC
TRBD2	NA	TRBV19	TRBJ2-1	CASSITSGAYNEQFF	TGTGCCAGTAGTATTACTAGCGGGGCCTACAATGAGCAGTTCTTC
NA	NA	TRBV6-5	TRBJ2-1	CASSYANPATGGQFF	TGTGCCAGCAGTTACGCCAACCCCGCGACAGGTGGGCAGTTCTTC
NA	NA	TRBV30	TRBJ1-6	CASDSPLHF	TGTGCCTCCGATTCACCCCTCCACTTT
NA	once	TRBV2	TRBJ2-3	CASSETGGIHTDTQYF	TGTGCCAGCAGTGAAACCGGGGGTATTCACACAGATACGCAGTATTTT
TRBD1	NA	TRBV18	TRBJ1-3	CASSPRAGGRNTIYF	TGTGCCAGCTCGCCGCGAGCAGGGGGTCGAAACACCATATATTTT
NA	NA	TRBV15	TRBJ2-2	CATSRGTTHTGELFF	TGTGCCACCAGCAGGGGGACAACGCACACCGGGGAGCTGTTTTTT
NA	NA	TRBV7-2	TRBJ1-1	CASSLETANTEAFF	TGTGCCAGCAGCTTAGAAACAGCAAACACTGAAGCTTTCTTT
NA	once	TRBV5-1	TRBJ1-3	CASSLGGPPGNTIYF	TGCGCCAGCAGCTTGGGCGGGCCCCCGGGGAACACCATATATTTT
NA	few	TRBV6-5	TRBJ1-3	CATSRTVGSGNTIYF	TGTGCCACCTCCCGTACGGTTGGCTCTGGAAACACCATATATTTT
NA	NA	TRBV5-1	TRBJ2-3	CASSLADFLTDTQYF	TGCGCCAGCAGCTTGGCCGACTTCCTCACAGATACGCAGTATTTT
TRBD1	NA	TRBV5-1	TRBJ1-6	CASSLEGAGSPLHF	TGCGCCAGCAGCTTGGAGGGGGCGGGATCACCCCTCCACTTT
NA	NA	TRBV4-1	TRBJ1-6	CASSPNRERLDSPLHF	TGCGCCAGCAGCCCCAACCGCGAGAGATTGGATTCACCCCTCCACTTT
TRBD2	NA	TRBV6-5	TRBJ2-7	CASSYSTSGGNEQYF	TGTGCCAGCAGTTACTCGACTAGCGGGGGGAACGAGCAGTACTTC